A selection of T cell receptor beta chains follows, all from one sample in a study of Ad26.COV2.S vaccination and SARS-CoV-2 variants. Clones were sequenced by immunoSEQ multiplex PCR, and TCRdb holds only the in-frame ones, with some missing. The sample yields more than 300,000 clones, about 86% seen once. Sequencing used peripheral blood, obtained in a trial of Ad26.COV2.S vaccine versus placebo. Receptors originate from a person between 18 and 60 years old who received the Ad26.COV2.S COVID-19 vaccine or a placebo. Each CDR3 is given with its conserved first and last residue. A D gene is named only where the DNA matches it firmly. Some rows mark clone size as missing; the rest say once, few, many or name a class of expanded clone.

j_call: TRBJ2-3
v_call: TRBV4-1
clone_size: NA
d_call: TRBD2
cdr3_aa: CASSLTTSSTDTQYF
cdr3_nt: TGCGCCAGCAGCCTGACGACTAGCTCCACAGATACGCAGTATTTT

j_call: TRBJ1-1
v_call: TRBV6-5
clone_size: once
d_call: NA
cdr3_aa: CASTNTDTEAFF
cdr3_nt: TGTGCCAGCACCAACACGGACACTGAAGCTTTCTTT

j_call: TRBJ2-1
v_call: TRBV23-1
clone_size: NA
d_call: NA
cdr3_aa: CASWGGAIYNEQFF
cdr3_nt: TGCGCCAGCTGGGGCGGGGCAATCTACAATGAGCAGTTCTTC

j_call: TRBJ2-5
v_call: TRBV9
clone_size: NA
d_call: NA
cdr3_aa: CASTALLKQGWTQYF
cdr3_nt: TGTGCCAGCACCGCGCTACTTAAACAGGGTTGGACCCAGTACTTC

j_call: TRBJ1-4
v_call: TRBV19
clone_size: few
d_call: NA
cdr3_aa: CASRDNRINEKLFF
cdr3_nt: TGTGCCAGTCGGGACAACAGGATTAATGAAAAACTGTTTTTT

j_call: TRBJ1-4
v_call: TRBV6-2/TRBV6-3
clone_size: NA
d_call: NA
cdr3_aa: CASSWTAGGANEKLFF
cdr3_nt: TGTGCCAGCAGTTGGACAGCGGGCGGTGCTAATGAAAAACTGTTTTTT

j_call: TRBJ2-2
v_call: TRBV30
clone_size: NA
d_call: TRBD1
cdr3_aa: CAWSPLDRDTGELFF
cdr3_nt: TGTGCCTGGAGTCCTCTGGACAGGGACACCGGGGAGCTGTTTTTT

j_call: TRBJ2-7
v_call: TRBV7-2
clone_size: few
d_call: TRBD1
cdr3_aa: CASSLQIQGAVEQYF
cdr3_nt: TGTGCCAGCAGCTTGCAGATACAGGGGGCCGTCGAGCAGTACTTC

j_call: TRBJ2-1
v_call: TRBV24-1
clone_size: NA
d_call: TRBD2
cdr3_aa: CATSDITSGGHNEQFF
cdr3_nt: TGTGCCACCAGTGATATTACTAGCGGGGGACACAATGAGCAGTTCTTC

j_call: TRBJ1-1
v_call: TRBV21-1
clone_size: NA
d_call: NA
cdr3_aa: CASLGMNTEAFF
cdr3_nt: TGTGCCAGCTTGGGGATGAACACTGAAGCTTTCTTT

j_call: TRBJ2-1
v_call: TRBV27
clone_size: few
d_call: NA
cdr3_aa: CASSLIRETYNEQFF
cdr3_nt: TGTGCCAGCAGTTTAATCAGGGAAACTTACAATGAGCAGTTCTTC

j_call: TRBJ2-1
v_call: TRBV27
clone_size: NA
d_call: NA
cdr3_aa: CATYGQGNSYNEQFF
cdr3_nt: TGTGCCACCTACGGCCAGGGGAACTCCTACAATGAGCAGTTCTTC

j_call: TRBJ1-1
v_call: TRBV9
clone_size: NA
d_call: TRBD1
cdr3_aa: CASSPHRGLNTEAFF
cdr3_nt: TGTGCCAGCAGCCCCCACAGGGGGCTGAACACTGAAGCTTTCTTT

j_call: TRBJ1-6
v_call: TRBV25-1
clone_size: NA
d_call: NA
cdr3_aa: CASSDTGGSYNSPLHF
cdr3_nt: TGTGCCAGCAGTGACACGGGGGGCTCCTATAATTCACCCCTCCACTTT

j_call: TRBJ2-5
v_call: TRBV7-2
clone_size: NA
d_call: TRBD2
cdr3_aa: CASSLSAGGPVETQYF
cdr3_nt: TGTGCCAGCAGCTTATCTGCGGGGGGGCCCGTAGAGACCCAGTACTTC

j_call: TRBJ2-7
v_call: TRBV2
clone_size: NA
d_call: NA
cdr3_aa: CASSVNRGLYEQYF
cdr3_nt: TGTGCCAGCAGTGTAAACAGGGGACTGTACGAGCAGTACTTC

j_call: TRBJ2-1
v_call: TRBV24-1
clone_size: NA
d_call: TRBD1
cdr3_aa: CATSREYGTGQFF
cdr3_nt: TGTGCCACCAGCCGAGAGTATGGGACAGGGCAGTTCTTC

j_call: TRBJ1-5
v_call: TRBV19
clone_size: NA
d_call: NA
cdr3_aa: CASSQGQGGWGRGPNQPQHF
cdr3_nt: TGTGCCAGTAGTCAGGGGCAAGGTGGGTGGGGTCGAGGGCCGAATCAGCCCCAGCATTTT

j_call: TRBJ2-1
v_call: TRBV16
clone_size: NA
d_call: NA
cdr3_aa: CASTKGNNEQFF
cdr3_nt: TGTGCCAGCACCAAAGGCAACAATGAGCAGTTCTTC

j_call: TRBJ1-4
v_call: TRBV25-1
clone_size: NA
d_call: TRBD1
cdr3_aa: CASSEWDSENEKLFF
cdr3_nt: TGTGCCAGCAGTGAATGGGACAGCGAGAATGAAAAACTGTTTTTT

j_call: TRBJ2-7
v_call: TRBV27
clone_size: NA
d_call: NA
cdr3_aa: CASGHGDNPYEQYF
cdr3_nt: TGTGCCAGCGGCCACGGGGACAACCCCTACGAGCAGTACTTC

j_call: TRBJ2-7
v_call: TRBV28
clone_size: NA
d_call: NA
cdr3_aa: CASSSHQGREQYF
cdr3_nt: TGTGCCAGCAGTAGTCATCAGGGACGCGAGCAGTACTTC

j_call: TRBJ2-7
v_call: TRBV19
clone_size: NA
d_call: NA
cdr3_aa: CASSIKPAYEQYF
cdr3_nt: TGTGCCAGTAGTATAAAGCCAGCCTACGAGCAGTACTTC

j_call: TRBJ2-1
v_call: TRBV5-1
clone_size: NA
d_call: NA
cdr3_aa: CASSSMDGRNEQFF
cdr3_nt: TGCGCCAGCAGCTCGATGGACGGACGCAATGAGCAGTTCTTC

j_call: TRBJ1-2
v_call: TRBV18
clone_size: NA
d_call: NA
cdr3_aa: CASSPPLGGFGYTF
cdr3_nt: TGTGCCAGCTCACCACCTTTGGGGGGTTTTGGCTACACCTTC

j_call: TRBJ2-3
v_call: TRBV4-1
clone_size: NA
d_call: NA
cdr3_aa: CASSQAAGGNTQYF
cdr3_nt: TGCGCCAGCAGCCAAGCCGCAGGGGGGAATACGCAGTATTTT

j_call: TRBJ1-4
v_call: TRBV6-5
clone_size: NA
d_call: NA
cdr3_aa: CASRVSVWTEKLFF
cdr3_nt: TGTGCCAGCAGGGTATCGGTTTGGACCGAAAAACTGTTTTTT

j_call: TRBJ1-2
v_call: TRBV30
clone_size: NA
d_call: NA
cdr3_aa: CAWSVLGAGLDGYTF
cdr3_nt: TGTGCCTGGAGTGTACTCGGGGCTGGGCTGGATGGCTACACCTTC

j_call: TRBJ1-4
v_call: TRBV6-6
clone_size: once
d_call: NA
cdr3_aa: CASNQGGANEKLFF
cdr3_nt: TGTGCCAGCAACCAGGGAGGTGCTAATGAAAAACTGTTTTTT

j_call: TRBJ2-7
v_call: TRBV2
clone_size: NA
d_call: TRBD1
cdr3_aa: CASSRTGLSLEQYF
cdr3_nt: TGTGCCAGCAGCCGGACAGGCCTCTCGCTGGAGCAGTACTTC

j_call: TRBJ1-1
v_call: TRBV5-6
clone_size: NA
d_call: NA
cdr3_aa: CASSSGRVYTEAFF
cdr3_nt: TGTGCCAGCAGCTCCGGCAGGGTGTACACTGAAGCTTTCTTT

j_call: TRBJ2-1
v_call: TRBV2
clone_size: NA
d_call: NA
cdr3_aa: CACSGLVTYNEQFF
cdr3_nt: TGTGCCTGCTCAGGGCTAGTGACCTACAATGAGCAGTTCTTC

j_call: TRBJ1-2
v_call: TRBV19
clone_size: NA
d_call: TRBD1
cdr3_aa: CASQPTGTSFYGYTF
cdr3_nt: TGTGCCAGCCAACCGACAGGGACTTCATTCTATGGCTACACCTTC

j_call: TRBJ1-5
v_call: TRBV12-3/TRBV12-4
clone_size: NA
d_call: NA
cdr3_aa: CASSLGLGQPQHF
cdr3_nt: TGTGCCAGCAGTTTAGGGTTAGGTCAGCCCCAGCATTTT

j_call: TRBJ2-2
v_call: TRBV5-8
clone_size: NA
d_call: NA
cdr3_aa: CASSFERNTGELFF
cdr3_nt: TGTGCCAGCAGCTTTGAGAGGAACACCGGGGAGCTGTTTTTT

j_call: TRBJ2-2
v_call: TRBV19
clone_size: NA
d_call: TRBD2
cdr3_aa: CASSTQREMNPGELFF
cdr3_nt: TGTGCCAGTAGTACGCAGCGGGAGATGAATCCCGGGGAGCTGTTTTTT